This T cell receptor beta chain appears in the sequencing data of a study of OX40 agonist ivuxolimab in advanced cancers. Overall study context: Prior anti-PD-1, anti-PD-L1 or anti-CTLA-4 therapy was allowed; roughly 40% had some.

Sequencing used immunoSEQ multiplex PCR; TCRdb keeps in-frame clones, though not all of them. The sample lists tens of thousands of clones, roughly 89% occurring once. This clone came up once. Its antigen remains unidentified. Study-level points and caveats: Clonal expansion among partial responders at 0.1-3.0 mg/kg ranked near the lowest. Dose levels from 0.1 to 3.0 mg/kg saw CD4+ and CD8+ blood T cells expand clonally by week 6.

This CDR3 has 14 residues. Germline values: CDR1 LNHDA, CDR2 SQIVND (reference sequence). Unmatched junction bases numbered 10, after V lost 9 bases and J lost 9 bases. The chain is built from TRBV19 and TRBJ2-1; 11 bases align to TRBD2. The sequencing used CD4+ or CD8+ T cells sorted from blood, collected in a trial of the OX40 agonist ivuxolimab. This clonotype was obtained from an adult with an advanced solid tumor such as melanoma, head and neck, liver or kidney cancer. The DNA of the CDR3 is TGTGCCAGCCGAACTAGCGGGAGTAATGGTGAGCAGTTCTTC. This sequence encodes CASRTSGSNGEQFF.